This T cell receptor (beta chain) was recorded in a study of OX40 agonist ivuxolimab in advanced cancers. For the study at large: Ivuxolimab was administered intravenously to patients at 0.01 to 10 mg/kg every 2 weeks. Partial responses were observed in three patients, of whom one had hepatocellular carcinoma and two had cutaneous melanoma. Study outcomes and limitations: Expansion of clones was among the lowest in partial responders at 0.1-3.0 mg/kg. CD8+ T cells showed, on average, more clonal expansion than CD4+ cells.

For this clone: What it recognizes is unknown.

The CDR3 runs to 14 residues. The J segment lost 6 bases and the V segment lost 5 bases, leaving 4 bases of the junction unmatched. Germline values: CDR1 KGHSH, CDR2 LQKENI. Generated by immunoSEQ multiplex PCR, the TCRdb table keeps only in-frame clones and is missing some. The data hold about 81,000 clones, with around 85% observed a single time. The rearrangement links TRBV18 to TRBJ2-3; 11 bases match TRBD2. This clonotype originated in an adult with an advanced solid tumor such as melanoma, head and neck, liver or kidney cancer. The input for sequencing was CD4+ or CD8+ T cells sorted from blood, taken in a trial of the OX40 agonist ivuxolimab. CDR3 DNA: TGTGCCAGCTCATCGACTAGCGGGACGGATACGCAGTATTTT. Translating gives CASSSTSGTDTQYF.